This TCR beta chain is from a study of blood T cell repertoires in COVID-19. Study overall: Material from acute and convalescent COVID-19 was sourced from the United States, Italy and Spain. In each case, the material was cDNA or gDNA derived from T cells, B-cell-depleted T cells, or PBMCs.

How the authors handled the data: Reference gene primer amplification gave estimated nucleated cell counts. Assay: immunoSEQ multiplex PCR; the TCRdb copy retains only in-frame clones and omits some. V and J calls plus clone size are reproduced from that table; the DNA served to infer D and trimming. The repertoire holds about 300,000 clones, more than 85% seen once, with 1% to 1.5% in the top ten. The length of the CDR3 is 17 residues. CDR1 is MDHEN, CDR2 SYDVKM, per germline. V lost 5 bases and J 0 bases, leaving 17 bases between the germline ends. Sequencing was carried out using peripheral blood. The receptor's source is a man aged 65 to 85 with acute or convalescent COVID-19. The chain recombines TRBV28 with TRBJ1-3; weak D call: TRBD1 (5 bases). In nucleotides, the CDR3 is TGTGCCAGCAGTGCTATAGGGGATCCAAGCTCTGGAAACACCATATATTTT. Its protein product is CASSAIGDPSSGNTIYF.